This entry lists 20 T cell receptor beta chains sequenced from one sample in a study of blood T cell repertoires in COVID-19. Sequencing used immunoSEQ multiplex PCR; TCRdb keeps in-frame clones, though not all of them. The sample shows 150,000 to 200,000 clones, roughly 91% of them seen only once. Sequencing used peripheral blood. These receptors all come from a human donor in a cohort sampled during active COVID-19.

The chain has TRBV30 and TRBJ2-1, with 9 bases that match TRBD1. CDR3 length: 15 amino acids. Trimming removed 0 bases from V and 10 bases from J; junction bases left unmatched: 10. Germline values: CDR1 GTSNPN, CDR2 SVGIG (reference sequence). As DNA, the CDR3 is TGTGCCTGGAGTGTAGGGGGACAGGGTATCTGGGAGCAGTTCTTC. Translated: CAWSVGGQGIWEQFF.

This clone occurred once. CDR3 in amino acids: CASNGQGVYSPLHF. CDR3 nucleotides: TGTGCCAGCAATGGACAGGGGGTTTATTCACCCCTCCACTTT. This chain uses TRBV2 with TRBJ1-6, with 10 bases that match TRBD1. Germline V CDR1 and CDR2: SNHLY, FYNNEI. V gave up 7 bases and J gave up 8 bases; unmatched junction bases: 5. This CDR3 spans 14 amino acids. Using reference TRBV2 and TRBJ1-6 for the parts outside the CDR3, the full variable domain is EPEVTQTPSHQVTQMGQEVILRCVPISNHLYFYWYRQILGQKVEFLVSFYNNEISEKSEIFDDQFSVERPDGSNFTLKIRSTKLEDSAMYFCASNGQGVYSPLHFGNGTRLTVT.

This chain joins TRBV5-1 and TRBJ1-1; D remains ambiguous. With 3 bases removed from V and 1 base from J, the gap between germline ends came to 10 bases. Germline V gene data show CDR1 as SGHRS and CDR2 as YFSETQ. The CDR3 loop spans 14 amino acids. CDR3 coding DNA: TGCGCCAGCAGCTCACAAACAACGAACACTGAAGCTTTCTTT. Amino acids: CASSSQTTNTEAFF.

DNA for the CDR3: TGTGCCAGCAGCGTAGGCCGGGGTGCAGATACGCAGTATTTT. It specifies CASSVGRGADTQYF. The chain has TRBV9 and TRBJ2-3; tentatively, D is TRBD2 (5 bases). The V end lost 0 bases, the J end lost 4 bases, and 9 bases lay between the germline ends. The CDR3 extends over 14 amino acids. Germline V gives CDR1 SGDLS, CDR2 YYNGEE.

The chain couples TRBV4-3 to TRBJ2-1, with 12 bases that match TRBD2. The CDR3 is 16 residues long. The germline gives CDR1 LGHNA, CDR2 YSLEER. J was trimmed by 9 bases and V by 0 bases; bases with no gene match: 6. CDR3 sequence: CASSQDLAGGRSEQFF. In nucleotides, the CDR3 is TGCGCCAGCAGCCAAGATCTAGCGGGGGGGCGGAGTGAGCAGTTCTTC.

The chain employs TRBV23-1 and TRBJ1-2, with TRBD1 as a possible D gene (6 bases). TRBV23-1 is given ORF status, its function remaining uncertain. The CDR3 covers 18 residues. V lost 3 bases, J lost 0 bases, and 20 bases lay in between. Here the CDR3 reads CASSHSDRIRFTNYGYTF. DNA for the CDR3: TGCGCCAGCAGTCACTCAGACAGGATTCGTTTTACTAACTATGGCTACACCTTC.

This clone has only a few counts. The V and J genes are TRBV29-1 and TRBJ1-1; 8 nucleotides agree with TRBD1. V shed 6 bases, J shed 6 bases, and the junction held 6 bases outside the gene matches. The CDR3 consists of 12 residues. CDR1 and CDR2 (germline): SQVTM, ANQGSEA. The CDR3 DNA sequence: TGCAGCGTCGGACAGGGAAGGGCTGAAGCTTTCTTT. This gives the protein CSVGQGRAEAFF.

The J gene is TRBJ2-3, the V gene TRBV27; 7 bases fit TRBD1. Germline V CDR1 and CDR2: MNHEY, SMNVEV (reference sequence). The V and J ends lost 8 bases and 2 bases, in that order; junction bases with no gene match: 7. CDR3 size: 14 residues. Written as DNA, the CDR3 is TGTGCCAGCGCCCGGGACAGAACCACAGATACGCAGTATTTT. It encodes CASARDRTTDTQYF.

The chain uses TRBV24-1 and TRBJ2-7, with D uncertain. Trimming took off 3 bases at V and 2 bases at J, with 7 bases between the two ends. Looked up from germline, CDR1 is KGHDR and CDR2 is SFDVKD. This CDR3 contains 13 residues. This CDR3 reads CATSDGETYEQYF. The CDR3 DNA is TGTGCCACCAGTGATGGAGAAACCTACGAGCAGTACTTC.

This chain uses TRBV6-5 with TRBJ1-4, with 7 bases lining up with TRBD1. The CDR3 runs 15 residues. Trimming at V came to 5 bases and at J to 6 bases, leaving 9 bases not matched to a gene. Per germline, CDR1 MNHEY and CDR2 SVGAGI. CDR3 loop: CASSRARQGYEKLFF. The DNA of the CDR3 is TGTGCCAGCAGTCGGGCTAGACAGGGATATGAAAAACTGTTTTTT.

J is TRBJ2-3 and V is TRBV5-4, with TRBD2 matching 7 bases. The CDR3 loop spans 15 amino acids. The germline CDR1 and CDR2 sequences are SGHNT and YYREEE (reference sequence). Germline trimming cut 3 bases from V and 2 bases from J; bases unmatched to any gene: 6. The CDR3 sequence is CASSSGGRYTDTQYF. As DNA, the CDR3 is TGTGCCAGCAGCTCGGGGGGAAGATACACAGATACGCAGTATTTT. Drawing the rest from reference TRBV5-4 and TRBJ2-3, the complete variable domain is ETGVTQSPTHLIKTRGQQVTLRCSSQSGHNTVSWYQQALGQGPQFIFQYYREEENGRGNFPPRFSGLQFPNYSSELNVNALELDDSALYLCASSSGGRYTDTQYFGPGTRLTVL.

The rearrangement links TRBV11-1 to TRBJ2-2; D gene ambiguous. Between the trimmed V and J ends, which lost 5 bases and 8 bases, there was a span of 9 bases. Germline loops: CDR1 SGHAT, CDR2 FQDESV (reference sequence). The CDR3 has 12 residues. The CDR3 sequence is CASSMRQGELFF. DNA of the CDR3: TGTGCCAGCAGCATGAGACAAGGGGAGCTGTTTTTT. Looking up the rest from reference TRBV11-1 and TRBJ2-2 gives the full variable domain: EAEVAQSPRYKITEKSQAVAFWCDPISGHATLYWYRQILGQGPELLVQFQDESVVDDSQLPKDRFSAERLKGVDSTLKIQPAELGDSAMYLCASSMRQGELFFGEGSRLTVL.

Turning to this clone: The same CDR3 can be traced to other DNA sequences in this sample. This chain connects TRBV20-1 to TRBJ2-5; TRBD1 matches 7 bases. V gave up 5 bases and J gave up 5 bases; unmatched junction bases: 2. This CDR3 spans 11 amino acids. The V gene's germline CDR1 is DFQATT and CDR2 SNEGSKA (reference sequence). The CDR3 DNA is TGCAGTGCTTCGACAGGGGAGACCCAGTACTTC. Its protein product is CSASTGETQYF.

Details on this clone: Other DNA sequences from this sample encode an identical CDR3 as well. The genes are TRBV9 and TRBJ2-3, with a possible D match to TRBD1 (5 bases). V was trimmed by 1 base and J by 0 bases, leaving 6 bases between them. This CDR3 comprises 14 residues. Germline loops: CDR1 SGDLS, CDR2 YYNGEE. CDR3 sequence (DNA): TGTGCCAGCAGCGTATCAGGGAGCACAGATACGCAGTATTTT. Residues: CASSVSGSTDTQYF.

This clone was detected once. This rearrangement joins TRBV9 to TRBJ2-5, with 12 bases lining up with TRBD1. The ends lost 4 bases at V and 5 bases at J; junction bases unmatched: 9. The CDR3 has 16 amino acids. CDR1 and CDR2 from the germline V gene are SGDLS and YYNGEE. CDR3 nucleotides: TGTGCCAGCAGCCCAGGGGGACAGGGGGCTCGGGAGACCCAGTACTTC. It encodes CASSPGGQGARETQYF.

This clone has just one count. V is TRBV30 and J is TRBJ1-1; D unclear. The V gene's germline CDR1 is GTSNPN and CDR2 SVGIG (reference sequence). The CDR3 is 13 residues long. Trimming cost V 0 bases and J 5 bases, with 10 bases left between them. The CDR3 nucleotides are TGTGCCTGGAGTGTACTTGGCGGGACTGAAGCTTTCTTT. This sequence encodes CAWSVLGGTEAFF.

The chain is built from TRBV27 and TRBJ2-3, with D uncertain. The V gene lost 5 bases and the J gene lost 4 bases, with 19 bases spanning the gap. Germline CDR1 is MNHEY and CDR2 is SMNVEV (reference sequence). This CDR3 spans 16 amino acids. The CDR3 is CASSTRLDTRPDTQYF. DNA of the CDR3: TGTGCCAGCAGTACTCGCCTCGATACCCGCCCAGATACGCAGTATTTT.

This chain connects TRBV5-4 to TRBJ2-5; D gene unclear. CDR3 length: 13 residues. Germline V gene data show CDR1 as SGHNT and CDR2 as YYREEE (reference sequence). Trimming stripped 0 bases from V and 3 bases from J, with 6 bases between. In nucleotides, the CDR3 is TGTGCCAGCAGCTTGGGTCAGAAAGAGACCCAGTACTTC. It specifies CASSLGQKETQYF. The full variable domain, completed using reference TRBV5-4 and TRBJ2-5, is ETGVTQSPTHLIKTRGQQVTLRCSSQSGHNTVSWYQQALGQGPQFIFQYYREEENGRGNFPPRFSGLQFPNYSSELNVNALELDDSALYLCASSLGQKETQYFGPGTRLLVL.

CDR3 in DNA: TGCGCCAGCAGCCAGGCAGGGGGCTATGGCTACACCTTC. This translates into CASSQAGGYGYTF. This chain joins TRBV4-1 and TRBJ1-2; 7 bases are a match to TRBD1. The junction had 2 bases not matched to a gene; V was cut back by 3 bases and J by 4 bases. This CDR3 is 13 amino acids long. Germline assignment: CDR1 MGHRA and CDR2 YSYEKL.

The gene calls are TRBV5-1 and TRBJ2-7; 8 positions match TRBD1. The CDR3 sequence is 15 residues long. V lost 0 bases and J lost 5; bases outside the gene matches: 7. From germline, CDR1 is SGHRS and CDR2 YFSETQ. CDR3 in amino acids: CASSLGGRGRDEQYF. As DNA, the CDR3 is TGCGCCAGCAGCTTGGGGGGCAGGGGGCGCGACGAGCAGTACTTC.